Ten or more counts support the clone carrying this TCR beta chain. The antigen remains undetermined. One end of the junction is discordant with germline, which a read error may explain. UMIs and sample barcodes were carried by the TCR alpha and TCR beta cDNA libraries that 5'RACE produced using constant-segment primers. Via MiXCR, TCRdb re-called the 5' RACE reads, giving one row per CDR3 protein. The sample includes tens of thousands of distinct CDR3 sequences, about 16% seen only once; the top ten take 1.3% to 1.5%. This entry comes from a study of T-cell memory formation after mild COVID-19. Study summary: TCR clusters were largely donor specific.

Study observations and caveats: Clones that contracted clustered mainly in CM and EM if CD4+ and in EMRA if CD8+. Contracting clones, day 15 to 85, had balanced CD4/CD8, and later expanders favored CD4+.

What was sequenced was PBMCs or a T cell subset sorted from them (not recorded which). The sequence was obtained from an adult who had mild COVID-19 (a few samples of this study predate the infection). Cell type and time point are not known.

The CDR3 coding sequence is TGTGCCAGCAGTTCCGGACAGGGAAGGTCAGAGACGCAGTATTTT. This gives the protein CASSSGQGRSETQYF. The chain recombines TRBV12-3 or TRBV12-4 with TRBJ2-3; 8 nucleotides agree with TRBD1. This CDR3 is 15 amino acids long.